Described below is a single TCR beta chain sequence and its context. Deletions cut 0 bases from V and 3 bases from J, with 17 bases between. The CDR3 covers 18 residues. From germline, CDR1 is MGHRA and CDR2 YSYEKL. These data originate in a study of blood T cell repertoires in COVID-19. Overall study context: Sites in the United States, Italy and Spain provided acute and convalescent COVID-19 samples.

In the study's own analysis: Scientists estimated how many nucleated cells there were by amplifying reference gene primers. The assay was immunoSEQ multiplex PCR, and TCRdb's table has in-frame clones only and misses some. The DNA was the basis for D and trimming; V, J and clone size are from that table. The sample shows 110,000 to 150,000 clones, 85% to 90% of them seen only once. The chain employs TRBV4-1 and TRBJ1-4; TRBD1 might be the D (6 bases). The TCR originated in a human donor in a cohort sampled during active COVID-19. The sequencing input was peripheral blood. The CDR3: CASSQEVAGVGANEKLFF. CDR3 nucleotides: TGCGCCAGCAGCCAAGAAGTCGCAGGGGTGGGTGCTAATGAAAAACTGTTTTTT.